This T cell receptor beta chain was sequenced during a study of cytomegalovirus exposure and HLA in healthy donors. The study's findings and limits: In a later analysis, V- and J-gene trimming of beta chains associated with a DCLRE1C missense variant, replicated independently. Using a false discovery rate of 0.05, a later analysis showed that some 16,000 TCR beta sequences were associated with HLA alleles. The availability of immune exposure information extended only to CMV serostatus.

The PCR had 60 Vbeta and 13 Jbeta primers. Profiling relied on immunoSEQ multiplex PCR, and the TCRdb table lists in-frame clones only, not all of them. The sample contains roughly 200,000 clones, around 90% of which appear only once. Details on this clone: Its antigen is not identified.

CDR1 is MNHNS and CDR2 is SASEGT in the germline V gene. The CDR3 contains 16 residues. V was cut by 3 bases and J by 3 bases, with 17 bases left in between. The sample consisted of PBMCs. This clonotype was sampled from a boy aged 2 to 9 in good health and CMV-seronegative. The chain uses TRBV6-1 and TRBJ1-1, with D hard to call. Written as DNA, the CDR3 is TGTGCCAGCAGTGAGGCGGGGAGGACCCTCGACACTGAAGCTTTCTTT. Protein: CASSEAGRTLDTEAFF.